The rows below give T cell receptor beta chains drawn from one sample of a study of blood T cell repertoires in COVID-19. TCRdb's table, derived via immunoSEQ multiplex PCR, lists solely in-frame clones and lacks some. This sample has some 100,000 clones, with around 85% found just once. Sequenced sample: peripheral blood. The receptors come from a man between 65 and 85 years old who had recovered from COVID-19. Both conserved end residues are part of each CDR3. The D gene is left open where the match is weak. Size values are once, few and many counts, or a class for expanded clones, and some rows have none.

clone_size,j_call,d_call,v_call,cdr3_aa,cdr3_nt
.,TRBJ1-5,.,TRBV16,CASSPGSGPQHF,TGTGCCAGCAGCCCAGGGTCAGGGCCCCAGCATTTT
.,TRBJ2-3,.,TRBV7-3,CASSTRGRTDTQYF,TGTGCCAGCAGCACGCGGGGCCGCACAGATACGCAGTATTTT
.,TRBJ2-2,.,TRBV4-1,CASSQGATGELFF,TGCGCCAGCAGCCAAGGGGCCACCGGGGAGCTGTTTTTT
.,TRBJ1-6,.,TRBV7-9,CASSEGGTPLRPLHF,TGTGCCAGCAGCGAGGGGGGGACGCCCCTTCGACCCCTCCACTTT
once,TRBJ1-4,TRBD1,TRBV28,CASTSFGQGAYEKLFF,TGTGCCAGCACCTCTTTTGGACAGGGGGCCTATGAAAAACTGTTTTTT
.,TRBJ1-5,.,TRBV27,CASSAGGSNQPQHF,TGTGCCAGCAGTGCGGGAGGTAGCAATCAGCCCCAGCATTTT
once,TRBJ1-4,.,TRBV2,CASKAGEGVEFF,TGTGCCAGCAAGGCAGGGGAGGGGGTGGAGTTTTTT
.,TRBJ2-6,TRBD1,TRBV28,CASSHSVHRGFFSGANVLTF,TGTGCCAGCAGTCATTCAGTTCACAGGGGGTTTTTCTCTGGGGCCAACGTCCTGACTTTC
.,TRBJ1-2,.,TRBV6-5,CATRGVGGYGYTF,TGTGCCACCAGGGGCGTCGGAGGCTATGGCTACACCTTC
.,TRBJ1-5,.,TRBV11-1,CASSLGGDSNQPQHF,TGTGCCAGCAGCTTAGGCGGTGATAGCAATCAGCCCCAGCATTTT
.,TRBJ2-1,TRBD1,TRBV29-1,CSVTDRGGNEQFF,TGCAGCGTGACGGACAGGGGTGGGAATGAGCAGTTCTTC
.,TRBJ2-3,.,TRBV24-1,CATSDSGESTDTQYF,TGTGCCACCAGTGATTCGGGGGAAAGCACAGATACGCAGTATTTT
once,TRBJ2-7,.,TRBV4-2,CASSQKDGDYEQYF,TGTGCCAGCAGCCAAAAAGACGGGGACTACGAGCAGTACTTC
.,TRBJ2-7,TRBD1,TRBV18,CASSTGTGRYEQYF,TGTGCCAGCTCAACCGGGACAGGGAGGTACGAGCAGTACTTC
.,TRBJ2-3,TRBD2,TRBV7-8,CASSLVAGYTDTQYF,TGTGCCAGCAGCTTAGTAGCGGGCTACACAGATACGCAGTATTTT
.,TRBJ1-1,TRBD1,TRBV7-9,CASSEGGRNTEAFF,TGTGCCAGCAGCGAAGGGGGCAGGAACACTGAAGCTTTCTTT
.,TRBJ2-7,TRBD2,TRBV27,CASSLWPTSGPYEQYF,TGTGCCAGCAGTTTATGGCCGACTAGCGGGCCCTACGAGCAGTACTTC
.,TRBJ2-7,.,TRBV20-1,CSARQGEQYF,TGCAGTGCTAGACAGGGGGAGCAGTACTTC
.,TRBJ2-2,TRBD1,TRBV5-5,CASSLHRGPGELFF,TGTGCCAGCAGCCTACACAGGGGCCCCGGGGAGCTGTTTTTT
.,TRBJ2-6,.,TRBV28,CASRELRVYGANVLTF,TGTGCCAGCAGGGAACTCAGGGTCTATGGGGCCAACGTCCTGACTTTC
.,TRBJ1-4,TRBD1,TRBV27,CASSSGQGSEKLFF,TGTGCCAGCAGTTCCGGACAGGGGAGTGAAAAACTGTTTTTT
.,TRBJ2-3,TRBD2,TRBV9,CASSTGTSIRGSDTQYF,TGTGCCAGCAGCACCGGGACTAGCATTAGAGGATCAGATACGCAGTATTTT
once,TRBJ2-3,TRBD2,TRBV29-1,CSVATSGSTDTQYF,TGCAGCGTTGCGACTAGCGGGAGCACAGATACGCAGTATTTT
.,TRBJ2-1,TRBD2,TRBV18,CASSPGTSLYNEQFF,TGTGCCAGCTCACCAGGGACTAGTCTCTACAATGAGCAGTTCTTC
.,TRBJ1-6,.,TRBV7-3,CASSFRRNSPLHF,TGTGCCAGCAGCTTCCGCCGGAATTCACCCCTCCACTTT
.,TRBJ2-3,.,TRBV18,CASSPRPLVRSTDTQYF,TGTGCCAGCTCACCACGCCCACTAGTTCGAAGCACAGATACGCAGTATTTT
.,TRBJ2-7,.,TRBV6-5,CASSLVREQYF,TGTGCCAGCAGCCTTGTTCGGGAGCAGTACTTC
.,TRBJ2-7,TRBD2,TRBV4-2,CASSQGVREGMEQYF,TGTGCCAGCAGCCAAGGGGTACGGGAGGGGATGGAGCAGTACTTC
.,TRBJ2-1,TRBD2,TRBV24-1,CATSDPGLAGGNEQFF,TGTGCCACCAGTGATCCCGGACTAGCGGGAGGGAATGAGCAGTTCTTC
.,TRBJ2-1,.,TRBV28,CASSSLGARNYNEQFF,TGTGCCAGCAGTTCCCTGGGGGCCAGGAACTACAATGAGCAGTTCTTC
.,TRBJ2-1,TRBD2,TRBV27,CASSRAAGGGIEQFF,TGTGCCAGCAGTCGAGCGGCGGGAGGGGGGATTGAGCAGTTCTTC
few,TRBJ2-1,.,TRBV7-8,CASSLGLAFYNEQFF,TGTGCCAGCAGCTTAGGTTTAGCTTTCTACAATGAGCAGTTCTTC
.,TRBJ2-3,TRBD1,TRBV5-1,CASSAGTGITDTQYF,TGCGCCAGCAGCGCCGGGACAGGGATAACAGATACGCAGTATTTT
.,TRBJ1-1,TRBD1,TRBV7-9,CASSYQGGNTEAFF,TGTGCCAGCAGCTACCAGGGGGGGAACACTGAAGCTTTCTTT
.,TRBJ1-5,.,TRBV5-1,CASSLVPGPGPQHF,TGCGCCAGCAGCTTGGTCCCAGGGCCCGGACCCCAGCATTTT
.,TRBJ2-3,.,TRBV9,CASSPEAGTDTQYF,TGTGCCAGCAGCCCCGAGGCGGGCACAGATACGCAGTATTTT
.,TRBJ2-6,TRBD2,TRBV7-3,CASTPGGAGANVLTF,TGTGCCAGCACCCCGGGGGGGGCTGGGGCCAACGTCCTGACTTTC
.,TRBJ2-2,.,TRBV4-2,CASSPVGGTTGELFF,TGTGCCAGCAGCCCCGTCGGGGGAACAACCGGGGAGCTGTTTTTT
.,TRBJ2-2,TRBD2,TRBV5-4,CASSPLAGGPDGELFF,TGTGCCAGCAGCCCTCTAGCGGGGGGGCCGGATGGGGAGCTGTTTTTT
.,TRBJ1-2,TRBD1,TRBV5-4,CASSPRTGTNYGYTF,TGTGCCAGCAGCCCACGGACAGGGACTAACTATGGCTACACCTTC
.,TRBJ2-3,.,TRBV5-6,CASSRGGVGDTQYF,TGTGCCAGCAGCCGGGGCGGGGTCGGGGATACGCAGTATTTT
.,TRBJ2-5,TRBD2,TRBV5-1,CASTPGGGQETQYF,TGCGCCAGCACCCCCGGCGGGGGTCAAGAGACCCAGTACTTC
.,TRBJ1-3,.,TRBV11-2,CASSSGTLSGNTIYF,TGTGCCAGCAGCTCCGGGACACTCTCTGGAAACACCATATATTTT
.,TRBJ2-5,TRBD2,TRBV5-6,CASSRTSGGTETQYF,TGTGCCAGCAGCCGGACTAGCGGGGGGACAGAGACCCAGTACTTC
.,TRBJ2-7,TRBD1,TRBV11-2,CASSLPGGAYEQYF,TGTGCCAGCAGCTTGCCAGGGGGCGCGTACGAGCAGTACTTC
.,TRBJ1-5,.,TRBV24-1,CATSDSKRGIQPQHF,TGTGCCACCAGTGATTCAAAAAGGGGAATACAGCCCCAGCATTTT
.,TRBJ2-7,.,TRBV3-1/TRBV3-2,CASSQALGYEQYF,TGTGCCAGCAGCCAAGCCCTCGGCTACGAGCAGTACTTC
.,TRBJ2-6,.,TRBV29-1,CSVGVGRSGANVLTF,TGCAGCGTTGGGGTGGGCCGATCTGGGGCCAACGTCCTGACTTTC
.,TRBJ2-1,TRBD1,TRBV28,CASSLMVGQGNNEQFF,TGTGCCAGCAGTTTAATGGTGGGACAGGGAAACAATGAGCAGTTCTTC
few,TRBJ2-7,.,TRBV4-1,CASSQEGAGAGLYEQYF,TGCGCCAGCAGCCAAGAGGGGGCAGGGGCGGGCTTGTACGAGCAGTACTTC